Listed below are T cell receptor beta chains from one sample, sequenced in a study of shared clonotypes between healthy human individuals. Repertoires were generated with immunoSEQ multiplex PCR, while TCRdb's copy carries only in-frame clones and drops some. The sample includes over 95,000 clones, about 63% of them seen just once. Material: memory CD8+ T cells sorted from blood. These TCRs come from a woman aged 25-40 years in good health. Each CDR3 is given with its conserved first and last residue. The D gene is left open where the match is weak. Only some rows state a clone size, as once, few, many or a class for expanded clones.

TRBV28	NA	few	TRBJ1-5	15	TGTGCCAGCAGTTCGACAGGCGGGAGCAATCAGCCCCAGCATTTT	CASSSTGGSNQPQHF
TRBV29-1	TRBD2	many	TRBJ2-7	14	TGCAGCGTTGTAGGAGCGGGAGCGGGAAACGAGCAGTACTTC	CSVVGAGAGNEQYF
TRBV9	TRBD1	few	TRBJ2-1	16	TGTGCCAGCAGTCGCTCTCTGGGACAGGGGGACAATGAGCAGTTCTTC	CASSRSLGQGDNEQFF
TRBV2	TRBD2	NA	TRBJ2-3	16	TGTGCCAGCAGGAGGACTAGCGGGGGATACACAGATACGCAGTATTTT	CASRRTSGGYTDTQYF
TRBV29-1	TRBD1	NA	TRBJ1-5	13	TGCAGCGTAGGACAGGAGGTGCATCAGCCCCAGCATTTT	CSVGQEVHQPQHF
TRBV28	NA	NA	TRBJ2-7	14	TGTGCCAGCAGCCGGGACTTGCCCCCCTACGAGCAGTACTTC	CASSRDLPPYEQYF
TRBV5-4	TRBD2	NA	TRBJ2-3	11	TGTGCCAGCAGCTTTGGGACTAGGCAGTATTTT	CASSFGTRQYF
TRBV7-6	NA	NA	TRBJ1-1	16	TGTGCCAGCAGCGTCGGCCTGGGGGAGGGCATCTCTGAAGCTTTCTTT	CASSVGLGEGISEAFF
TRBV15	TRBD2	NA	TRBJ2-5	17	TGTGCCACCAGCAGAGCGGTAGCGGGAGCTGGTCGGGAGACCCAGTACTTC	CATSRAVAGAGRETQYF
TRBV28	NA	NA	TRBJ2-7	16	TGTGCCAGCAGTCTCACAAACCCGGTGGCAGCCTACGAGCAGTACTTC	CASSLTNPVAAYEQYF
TRBV7-9	NA	once	TRBJ2-7	12	TGTGCCAGCAGCTTAGCCGTAAACGAGCAGTACTTC	CASSLAVNEQYF
TRBV7-9	NA	NA	TRBJ2-7	15	TGTGCCAGCAGCTTAGACCCGACGCCTCTCTACGAGCAGTACTTC	CASSLDPTPLYEQYF
TRBV6-5	NA	NA	TRBJ1-1	15	TGTGCCAGCAGTTACTTTAGGTCTGGTGGCGCTGAAGCTTTCTTT	CASSYFRSGGAEAFF
TRBV29-1	TRBD1	NA	TRBJ2-2	13	TGCAGCGTTCGACAGGGGGCGACCGGGGAGCTGTTTTTT	CSVRQGATGELFF
TRBV13	TRBD2	NA	TRBJ2-5	13	TGTGCCAGCAGCTTCGGGGGAGGGAGTGAGCAGTACTTC	CASSFGGGSEQYF
TRBV5-4	NA	few	TRBJ1-2	15	TGTGCCAGCAGCTTGGCACAGACAGTTAACTATGGCTACACCTTC	CASSLAQTVNYGYTF
TRBV18	TRBD2	NA	TRBJ2-7	13	TGTGCCAGCTCGCCTAGCGGGAGAGGGGAGCAGTACTTC	CASSPSGRGEQYF
TRBV27	TRBD2	NA	TRBJ2-7	16	TGTGCCAGCAGTCTCGGGACTAGCGGGACCTTGGGGGAGCAGTACTTC	CASSLGTSGTLGEQYF
TRBV6-5	TRBD1	NA	TRBJ1-2	13	TGTGCCAGCAGTTTTACAGGGGTCGATGGCTACACCTTC	CASSFTGVDGYTF
TRBV6-4	NA	few	TRBJ2-3	15	TGTGCCAGCAGTGAAGCTAGCTCCCACACAGATACGCAGTATTTT	CASSEASSHTDTQYF
TRBV27	TRBD2	NA	TRBJ2-1	16	TGTGCCAGCAGTTTATCGATTAGCGGGACGTACAATGAGCAGTTCTTC	CASSLSISGTYNEQFF
TRBV7-3	TRBD2	NA	TRBJ2-1	15	TGTGCCAGCAGTCCTAGCGGGACCCCTTGGGATGAGCAGTTCTTC	CASSPSGTPWDEQFF
TRBV15	TRBD1	NA	TRBJ2-7	15	TGTGCCACCAGCATCCTGGGACAGGGGAGCGACGAGCAGTACTTC	CATSILGQGSDEQYF
TRBV6-4	NA	NA	TRBJ2-1	13	TGTGCCAGCAGCGCCGACAGCGCCAATGAGCAGTTCTTC	CASSADSANEQFF
TRBV27	TRBD2	NA	TRBJ2-1	14	TGTGCCAGCAGAATGGGACTAGCGGGCGATGAGCAGTTCTTC	CASRMGLAGDEQFF
TRBV7-2	TRBD1	few	TRBJ1-2	15	TGTGCCAGCAGCTTGACCGGGACAGGAAACTATGGCTACACCTTC	CASSLTGTGNYGYTF
TRBV6-4	NA	NA	TRBJ2-3	14	TGTGCCAGCAGTGACTCGGGGGTGGCAGATACGCAGTATTTT	CASSDSGVADTQYF
TRBV15	NA	NA	TRBJ2-5	13	TGTGCCACCAGCATCTTGGTGGGAGAGACCCAGTACTTC	CATSILVGETQYF
TRBV27	TRBD1	NA	TRBJ2-7	15	TGTGCCACAACAGCTCGGGCCGGGACAGCCTACGAGCAGTACTTC	CATTARAGTAYEQYF
TRBV14	NA	NA	TRBJ2-7	15	TGTGCCAGCAGCCAAGTTGTTTTGGGGCCGAGGGAGCAGTACTTC	CASSQVVLGPREQYF
TRBV20-1	NA	NA	TRBJ2-5	10	TGCAGTGCTAGTAGGTGCCTCCAAGACTTC	CSASRCLQDF